These T cell receptor beta chains were read from a single sample in a study of tumor-infiltrating lymphocytes in primary liver carcinoma. TCRdb re-called the multiplex PCR reads through MiXCR, storing one row per CDR3 protein. The sample records around 88,000 distinct CDR3 sequences, 55% to 75% being singletons. Sequenced: tumor-adjacent normal liver tissue. Receptors originate from a man in his forties with primary liver carcinoma and hepatitis B virus infection. CDR3s include the opening cysteine and the closing phenylalanine or tryptophan. A D gene is named only where the DNA matches it firmly. The size of a clone is reported for some rows only, either as once, few or many, or as a class for expanded clones.

few	TRBV29-1	TRBJ2-7	-	15	TGCAGCGCTCACTTGGATCCGTCAGAGGGCGACGAGCAATACTTC	CSAHLDPSEGDEQYF
medium-sized	TRBV11-2	TRBJ2-3	-	12	TGTGCCAGCAGCGATTACACAGATACGCAGTATTTT	CASSDYTDTQYF
-	TRBV10-3	TRBJ1-5	-	15	TGTGCCGTCAAGAAGGACGGCGATAGCAATCAGCCCCAGCAATTT	CAVKKDGDSNQPQQF
many	TRBV4-1	TRBJ2-5	TRBD2	14	TGCGCCAGCAGCCAAGAAGCGGGGAGGGAGACCCAGTACTTC	CASSQEAGRETQYF
many	TRBV5-1	TRBJ2-1	-	15	TGCGCCAGCAGCTTTGTGGCGACGGGTTACAATGAGCAGTTCTTC	CASSFVATGYNEQFF
-	TRBV28	TRBJ2-1	TRBD1	15	TGTGCCAGCAACCCCCAGGGACAGGGCCACAATGAGCAGTTCTTC	CASNPQGQGHNEQFF
many	TRBV29-1	TRBJ2-2	TRBD2	14	TGCAGCGTGCCACTAGCGGGATACACCGGGGAGCTGTTTTTT	CSVPLAGYTGELFF
-	TRBV28	TRBJ2-7	TRBD1	14	TGTGCCAGTAGGCGGACAGGCGACTCCTACGGGCAGTACTTC	CASRRTGDSYGQYF
-	TRBV4-1	TRBJ2-5	-	15	TGTTCCAGCAGCCAAGATACGAACGGCCAAGAGACCCAATACTTC	CSSSQDTNGQETQYF
-	TRBV4-2	TRBJ1-2	-	15	TGTGCCAGCAACCAGGCTGACCGTGGGCTAGATGGCTACACCTTC	CASNQADRGLDGYTF
-	TRBV11-2	TRBJ1-1	-	16	TGTGCCAGGAGCTTCGATTTGGGCAGAAGAGTCGCTGAAGTTTTCTTT	CARSFDLGRRVAEVFF
-	TRBV2	TRBJ2-5	TRBD2	14	TGTGCCAGCAGTGAAGCGCAGGGAGGGGAGACCCAGTACTTC	CASSEAQGGETQYF
-	TRBV28	TRBJ2-5	TRBD1	15	TGTGCCAGCAGCCGACAGGGCCGGATCCAAGAGACCCAGTACTTC	CASSRQGRIQETQYF
-	TRBV6-6	TRBJ2-6	-	14	TGTGCCAGCAACGATCACTCTGGGGCCAACGTCCTGGCTTTC	CASNDHSGANVLAF
-	TRBV6-1	TRBJ1-1	-	14	TGTGCCACGAGATCGGGGGGTGTAAACACTGAAACTTTCTTT	CATRSGGVNTETFF
few	TRBV11-1	TRBJ2-1	TRBD1	15	TGTGCCAGCAGATTGGCAGGGGGCCTCTACAATGAGCAGTTCTTC	CASRLAGGLYNEQFF
-	TRBV11-2	TRBJ1-1	TRBD1	17	TGTGCCAGCAGATCCGGACAGGGGGCTAGTTTAAACGCTGAAGCTTTCTTT	CASRSGQGASLNAEAFF
-	TRBV6-5	TRBJ1-1	-	13	TGTGCCAGCAGTCCCAGCAGGGTCGGGAAAGCTTTCTTT	CASSPSRVGKAFF
-	TRBV7-2	TRBJ1-4	-	14	TGTGCCAGCAGCCCGGTGGTTATGGGGGAAAAACTGTTTTTT	CASSPVVMGEKLFF
many	TRBV7-9	TRBJ2-1	-	14	TGTGCCAGCAGCCTGGAGGGAGGCCTCAATGAGCAGTTCTTC	CASSLEGGLNEQFF
once	TRBV7-9	TRBJ2-3	TRBD2	14	TGTGCCAGCAGCTTCGGGCGGGAGATAGAAACGCGGTATTTT	CASSFGREIETRYF
-	TRBV11-2	TRBJ2-1	-	16	TGTGCCAGCAGCTCGCGCCCCGATGGGAGGATCTATGAGCAGTTCTTC	CASSSRPDGRIYEQFF
many	TRBV4-1	TRBJ2-7	TRBD2	18	TGCGCCAGCAGCCAAGAGTGGGGTAGCGGGAGGGGGACCTACGAGCAGTACTTC	CASSQEWGSGRGTYEQYF
-	TRBV11-2	TRBJ2-7	-	15	TGTGCCGGCAGCTTAATGCGGGACGGCCCCTACGGGCAGTACTTC	CAGSLMRDGPYGQYF
-	TRBV11-3	TRBJ2-2	-	14	TGTGCCAGCAGCTTTGTTCTAGCCACAGGGCAGCTGTTTTTT	CASSFVLATGQLFF
-	TRBV29-1	TRBJ2-5	TRBD1	13	TGCAGCACAATGTCAGGGGGTCAAGAGACCCAGTACTTC	CSTMSGGQETQYF
few	TRBV28	TRBJ2-2	-	16	TGTGCCAGCAGTTTGTATACCGGGACTTTCACCGGGGAGCTGTTTTTT	CASSLYTGTFTGELFF
-	TRBV7-2	TRBJ2-1	-	13	TGTGCCAGCAGCTTACTACAGAGGGATGAGCAGTTCTTC	CASSLLQRDEQFF
-	TRBV28	TRBJ1-5	-	16	TGTGCCAGCAGTTTATGGGGTGGGTTAGGCAATCACCCCCAGCATTTT	CASSLWGGLGNHPQHF